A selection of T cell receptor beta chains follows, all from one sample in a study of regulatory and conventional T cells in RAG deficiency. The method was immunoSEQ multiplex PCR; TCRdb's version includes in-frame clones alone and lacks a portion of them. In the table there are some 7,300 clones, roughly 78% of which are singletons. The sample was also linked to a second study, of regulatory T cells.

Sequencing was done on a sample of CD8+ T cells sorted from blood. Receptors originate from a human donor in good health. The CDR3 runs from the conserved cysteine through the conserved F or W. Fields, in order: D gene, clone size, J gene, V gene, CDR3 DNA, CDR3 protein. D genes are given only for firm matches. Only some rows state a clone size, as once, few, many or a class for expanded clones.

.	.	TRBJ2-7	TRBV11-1	TGTGCCAGCAGCGGGGGGGACAGACTCTACGAGCAGTACTTC	CASSGGDRLYEQYF
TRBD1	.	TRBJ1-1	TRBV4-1	TGCGCCAGCAGCCAGCCAACAGGGGACGGGCCTGAAGCTTTCTTT	CASSQPTGDGPEAFF
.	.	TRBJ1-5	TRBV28	TGTGCCAGCAGTTTGCAGTATAGCAATCAGCCCCAGCATTTT	CASSLQYSNQPQHF
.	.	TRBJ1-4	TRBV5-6	TGTGCCAGCAGCTTGTCCGACAGAGGCTTTGAAAAACTGTTTTTT	CASSLSDRGFEKLFF
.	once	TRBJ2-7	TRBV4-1	TGCGCCAGCAGCCAGGAACCGGGACCCCCCTACGAGCAGTACTTC	CASSQEPGPPYEQYF
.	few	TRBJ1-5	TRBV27	TGTGCCAGCAGTTTATTCCTAGGGAACTTGCCCCAGCATTTT	CASSLFLGNLPQHF
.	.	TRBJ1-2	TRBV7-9	TGTGCCAGCAGCTTAGCTTCGGTCACTAACTATGGCTACACCTTC	CASSLASVTNYGYTF
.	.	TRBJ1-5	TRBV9	TGTGCCAGCAGCGTAGGAAGGGGGGAGGGCAATCAGCCCCAGCATTTT	CASSVGRGEGNQPQHF
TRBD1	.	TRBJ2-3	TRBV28	TGTGCCAGCAGTCGGGACAGGGTTGAAGATACGCAGTATTTT	CASSRDRVEDTQYF
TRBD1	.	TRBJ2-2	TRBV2	TGTGCCAGCAGTGAAAGTGGGGGACAGTTCACCGGGGAGCTGTTTTTT	CASSESGGQFTGELFF
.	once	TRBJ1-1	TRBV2	TGTGCCAGCAGTGTGGTAGCGGGCACTGAAGCTTTCTTT	CASSVVAGTEAFF
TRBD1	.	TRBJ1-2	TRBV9	TGTGCCAGCAGCACCGGGCAGAGGGACAGAAACTATGGCTACACCTTC	CASSTGQRDRNYGYTF
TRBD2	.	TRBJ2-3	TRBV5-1	TGCGCCAGCAGCTTGAGTTTAGCGGGGAGCCCCACAGATACGCAGTATTTT	CASSLSLAGSPTDTQYF
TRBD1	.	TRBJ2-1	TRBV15	TGTGCCACCAGCAGTGGGACAGGGGGTATGGAACGAAACAATGAGCAGTTCTTC	CATSSGTGGMERNNEQFF
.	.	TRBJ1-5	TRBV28	TGTGCCAGCAGTTTAGATACGGAATATCAGCCCCAGCATTTT	CASSLDTEYQPQHF
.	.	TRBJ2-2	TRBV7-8	TGTGCCAGCAGCATCCGACAGGACACCGGGGAGCTGTTTTTT	CASSIRQDTGELFF
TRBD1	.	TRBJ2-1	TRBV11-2	TGTGCCAGCAGCCTCTTACCGGGACAGGGATACAATGAGCAGTTCTTC	CASSLLPGQGYNEQFF
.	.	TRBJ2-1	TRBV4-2	TGTGCCAGCAGCCCGTCTCTAGGGGGTGAGCAGTTCTTC	CASSPSLGGEQFF
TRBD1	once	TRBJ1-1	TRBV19	TGTGCCAGTAGTCCCCAGGGGGGATCTGAAGCTTTCTTT	CASSPQGGSEAFF
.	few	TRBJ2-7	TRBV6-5	TGTGCCAGCGGGACTCGCTTGGTCGACGAGCAGTACTTC	CASGTRLVDEQYF
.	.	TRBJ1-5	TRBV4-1	TGCGCCAGCAGCCAAGATCCCGACGGTAGCAATCAGCCCCAGCATTTT	CASSQDPDGSNQPQHF
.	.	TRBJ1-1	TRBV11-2	TGTGCCAGCAGCTTAGGGGGGGGCATTGTGGCTTTCTTT	CASSLGGGIVAFF
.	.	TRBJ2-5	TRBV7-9	TGTGCCAGCAGCTTAGTGTCAGGCACCAAGATTACCCAGTACTTC	CASSLVSGTKITQYF
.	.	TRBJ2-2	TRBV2	TGTGCCAGCAGTGAAGCCGGGAAACAGTCCGGGGAGCTGTTTTTT	CASSEAGKQSGELFF
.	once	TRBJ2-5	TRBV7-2	TGTGCCAGCAGCTTAGTATTCGGCGGACCCCAAGAGACCCAGTACTTC	CASSLVFGGPQETQYF
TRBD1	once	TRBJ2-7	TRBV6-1	TGTGCCAGCACAACCAGGACAGGGGGCTACGAGCAGTACTTC	CASTTRTGGYEQYF
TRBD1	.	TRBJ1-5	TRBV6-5	TGTGCCAGCAGTCAACAGGGGGCTGGCAATCAGCCCCAGCATTTT	CASSQQGAGNQPQHF
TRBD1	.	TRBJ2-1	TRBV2	TGTGCCAGCAGGGAAAAACAGGGGATCACCTACAATGAGCAGTTCTTC	CASREKQGITYNEQFF
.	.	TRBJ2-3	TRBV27	TGTGCCAGCAGTTTATCCGTCGGGATGTACACAGATACGCAGTATTTT	CASSLSVGMYTDTQYF
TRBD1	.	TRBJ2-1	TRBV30	TGTGCCTGGAGTCTAGGGACAGGGGACAATGAGCAGTTCTTC	CAWSLGTGDNEQFF
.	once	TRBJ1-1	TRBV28	TGTGCCAGCAGTCCTCAGACAGGTGTGAACACTGAAGCTTTCTTT	CASSPQTGVNTEAFF
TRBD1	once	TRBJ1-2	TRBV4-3	TGCGCCAGCAGCCAGGCTACAGGGGGTGGCTACACCTTC	CASSQATGGGYTF
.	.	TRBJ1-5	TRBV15	TGTGCCACCAGCAGTGACGGTAGCAATCAGCCCCAGCATTTT	CATSSDGSNQPQHF
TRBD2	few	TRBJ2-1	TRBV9	TGTGCCAGCAGCGTGGGACTAGCGGGGGGCAGCTATGAGCAGTTCTTC	CASSVGLAGGSYEQFF
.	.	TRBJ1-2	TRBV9	TGTGCCAGCAGCTCCCCCGGCGGATACTATGGCTACACCTTC	CASSSPGGYYGYTF
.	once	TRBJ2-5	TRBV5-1	TGCGCCAGCAGCTTGGCCGGGGTAGCCCAAGAGACCCAGTACTTC	CASSLAGVAQETQYF
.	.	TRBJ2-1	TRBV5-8	TGTGCCAGCAGCTTCGGGTATAAGGGAGAGCAGTTCTTC	CASSFGYKGEQFF
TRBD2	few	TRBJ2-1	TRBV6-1	TGTGCCAGCCGGGAGGAGGAGCAGTTCTTC	CASREEEQFF
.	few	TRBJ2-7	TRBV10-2	TGCGCCAGCAGCTTACGGAGGGTGATCAGGGGGAGGCTTTTGGAATACGAGCAGTACTTC	CASSLRRVIRGRLLEYEQYF
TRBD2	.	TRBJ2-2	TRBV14	TGTGCCAGCAGCCAACGGGGAGGGCGTCTGGCCGGGGAGCTGTTTTTT	CASSQRGGRLAGELFF
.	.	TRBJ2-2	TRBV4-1	TGCGCCAGCAGCCAACCCCCGGGCGGGGAGCTGTTTTTT	CASSQPPGGELFF
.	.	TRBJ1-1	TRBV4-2	TGTGCCAGCAGCCCCCGACAAAGAGAGGCTGAAGCTTTCTTT	CASSPRQREAEAFF
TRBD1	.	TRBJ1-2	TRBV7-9	TGTGCCAGCAGCCCCCAGACAGGGCATGGGGGCTACACCTTC	CASSPQTGHGGYTF
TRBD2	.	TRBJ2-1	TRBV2	TGTGCCAGCAGTGAAGCGGGGGGGAGCTCCTACAATGAGCAGTTCTTC	CASSEAGGSSYNEQFF
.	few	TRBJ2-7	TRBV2	TGTGCCAGCAGAGACAGCTCCTACGAGCAGTACTTC	CASRDSSYEQYF
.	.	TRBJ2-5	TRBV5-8	TGTGCCAGCAGCTCGACTCTAACAGGTTGGGGACAAGAGACCCAGTACTTC	CASSSTLTGWGQETQYF
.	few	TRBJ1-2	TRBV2	TGTGCCAGCAGTGATATCAGGAGCTATGGCTACACCTTC	CASSDIRSYGYTF
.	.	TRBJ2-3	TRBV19	TGTGCCAGTAGTATGTGGACAGATACGCAGTATTTT	CASSMWTDTQYF
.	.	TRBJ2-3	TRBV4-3	TGCGCCAGCAGCCGCCCGACCCGAACCTCAATGTATTTT	CASSRPTRTSMYF
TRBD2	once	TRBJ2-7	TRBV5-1	TGCGCCAGCAGGACATTCCTAGCGGGCTTCTCCTACGAGCAGTACTTC	CASRTFLAGFSYEQYF
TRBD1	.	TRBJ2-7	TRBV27	TGTGCCAGCAGTCCGTTAACAGGGGAAGGAGCCTACGAGCAGTACTTC	CASSPLTGEGAYEQYF